This T cell receptor (beta chain) was captured by sequencing in a study of shared T cell receptors in the human thymus. Per germline, CDR1 MNHNS and CDR2 SASEGT. This CDR3 has 17 residues. V lost 4 bases, J lost 0 bases, and 16 bases lay in between. Assay used: immunoSEQ multiplex PCR; TCRdb lists only in-frame clones, some missing. The sample yields under 700,000 clones, 75% to 80% seen once. These records were also assigned to another study, of human thymus T cells.

The clonotype comes from a boy in the first two years of life with a congenital heart defect. Sequenced material: thymocytes. The chain has TRBV6-1 and TRBJ2-4; D is uncertain. CDR3 bases: TGTGCCAGCAGTGGGCAGGCCGCAACTCTAGCCAAAAACATTCAGTACTTC. Translation: CASSGQAATLAKNIQYF.